The entry below gives a single T cell receptor beta chain sequence along with its context. No antigen is known for it. This entry belongs to a study of response to subunit inactivated influenza vaccine. Points from the study as a whole: It was suggested by the authors that few new T cells are recruited by each seasonal influenza vaccination.

In TCRdb, the RT-PCR reads were re-called with MiXCR into one record per CDR3 protein. The repertoire holds around 760,000 distinct CDR3 sequences, with 14% as singletons. Trimming cost V 1 base and J 1 base, with 7 bases left between them. Germline V gives CDR1 DFQATT, CDR2 SNEGSKA (reference sequence). The CDR3 spans 13 residues. This chain uses TRBV20-1 with TRBJ1-1; D not certain. This receptor was obtained from a man between 45 and 60 years old who received an inactivated influenza vaccine. The sample here was PBMCs from blood, taken roughly 15 days before vaccination. In nucleotides, the CDR3 is TGCAGTGCTAGAGTTACAGCGAACACTGAAGCTTTCTTT. Residues: CSARVTANTEAFF.